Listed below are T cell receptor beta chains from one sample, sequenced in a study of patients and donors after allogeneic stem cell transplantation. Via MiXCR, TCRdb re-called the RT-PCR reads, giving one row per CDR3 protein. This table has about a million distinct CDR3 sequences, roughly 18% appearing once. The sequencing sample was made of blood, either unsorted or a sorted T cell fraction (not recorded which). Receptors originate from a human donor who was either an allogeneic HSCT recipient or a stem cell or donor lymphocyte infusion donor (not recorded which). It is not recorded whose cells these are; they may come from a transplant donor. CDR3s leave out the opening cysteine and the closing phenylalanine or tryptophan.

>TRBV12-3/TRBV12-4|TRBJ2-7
ASSRTDRYYHYEQY
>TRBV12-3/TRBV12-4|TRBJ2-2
ASSLAAGPTGELF
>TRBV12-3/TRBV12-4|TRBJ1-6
ASSFAGPGSSYNSPLH
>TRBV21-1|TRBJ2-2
ASSTPPRLTGELF
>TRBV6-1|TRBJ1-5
ASSRGLSSNQPQH
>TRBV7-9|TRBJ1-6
ASSLGLGTSRNSPLH
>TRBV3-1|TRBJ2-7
ASSHPGTSNEQY
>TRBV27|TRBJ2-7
ASSLLTTGDEQY
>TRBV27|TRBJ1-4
ASSFRTVNEKLF
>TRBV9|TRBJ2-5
ASSPQDRTFTQY
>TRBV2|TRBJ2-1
ASKRTVGGTHNEQF
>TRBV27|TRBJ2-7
ASSLLGVPYEQY
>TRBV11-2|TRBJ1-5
ASSLLGEGHTPTGRNQPQH
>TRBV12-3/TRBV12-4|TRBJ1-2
ASTPDRGGGGYT
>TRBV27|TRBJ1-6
ASSSSGGSSPLH
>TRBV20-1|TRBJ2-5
SAPDQIAETQY
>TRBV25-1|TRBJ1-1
ASSTGDFLGTEAF
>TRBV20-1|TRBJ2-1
SAGPPGGYNEQF
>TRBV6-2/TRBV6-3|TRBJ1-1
ASRTVGPEAF
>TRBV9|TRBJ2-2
ASSASTSGRTGELF
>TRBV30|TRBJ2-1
AWRYLTSSALYNEQF
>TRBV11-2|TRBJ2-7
ASSPGLAGGLGTYEQY
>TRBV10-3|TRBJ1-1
AITGTVNTEAF
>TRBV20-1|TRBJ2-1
SPTGGYNEQF
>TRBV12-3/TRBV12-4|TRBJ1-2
ASSHPVRGAYGYT
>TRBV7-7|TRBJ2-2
ASSWDTATGELF
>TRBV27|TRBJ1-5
ASSLIGLGQPQH
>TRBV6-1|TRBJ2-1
ASRGYGGNEQF
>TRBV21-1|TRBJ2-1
ASSRIESRTGSYNEQF
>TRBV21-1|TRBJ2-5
ASNKQGQETQY
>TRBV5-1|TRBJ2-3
ASSSLIAGDGDTQY
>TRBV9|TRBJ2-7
ASSVEGGGYYEQY
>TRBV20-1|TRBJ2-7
SARALAGGLDEQY
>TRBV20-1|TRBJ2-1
SARVYSSYNEQF
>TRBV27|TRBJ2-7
ASRGVVEQY
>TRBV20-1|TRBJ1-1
SAATRLNTEAF
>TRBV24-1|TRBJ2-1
ATSDPSGGDNEQF